This passage covers 7 T cell receptor beta chains from one sample sequenced in a study of blood T cell repertoires in COVID-19 (dated by TCRdb to the early 2020s). The library came from the immunoSEQ multiplex PCR assay. Drawn from immuneACCESS, this table holds only the in-frame rearrangements with V and J called that TCRdb kept. Clones are partly lost; checked studies trace under half to an unresolved V gene and leave the rest unexplained. A total of around 280,000 clones appear in this sample, 87% of them only once. The top ten constitute 2% to 2.5% of the sample. Sequencing was done on a sample of peripheral blood. The receptors come from a woman in her forties or fifties who had recovered from COVID-19.

V gene TRBV12-3 or TRBV12-4 combines with J gene TRBJ1-1, with 10 bases that match TRBD1. The CDR3 covers 13 residues. V lost 8 bases and J lost 6; bases outside the gene matches: 6. The CDR3 is CASATGTGAEAFF. As DNA, the CDR3 is TGTGCCAGCGCGACCGGGACAGGGGCTGAAGCTTTCTTT.

The chain employs TRBV19 and TRBJ2-1; D gene ambiguous. Germline CDR1 reads LNHDA; CDR2 reads SQIVND (reference sequence). Trimming removed 0 bases from V and 7 bases from J, with 16 bases in between. The length of the CDR3 is 16 residues. The CDR3 is CASSIDPAGLRNEQFF. CDR3 coding DNA: TGTGCCAGTAGTATAGATCCGGCAGGCCTTAGGAATGAGCAGTTCTTC.

The gene calls are TRBV3-1 (or the pseudogene TRBV3-2) and TRBJ2-1, with D tentatively TRBD1 (6 bases). Germline lookup yields CDR1 LGHDT and CDR2 YNNKEL (reference sequence). Trimming left V 1 base short and J 8 bases short, with 9 bases between. The CDR3 spans 13 residues. The CDR3 DNA sequence: TGTGCCAGCAGCCAAGGACCAGGGGATGAGCAGTTCTTC. It specifies CASSQGPGDEQFF.

The rearrangement joins TRBV6-1 to TRBJ1-1; D is ambiguous. Germline CDR1 reads MNHNS; CDR2 reads SASEGT. The V end was cut by 5 bases, the J end by 4 bases, with 14 bases between. The CDR3 is made up of 14 amino acids. This chain's CDR3 is CASSSSRESTEAFF. For the CDR3, the DNA is TGTGCCAGCAGTTCATCCCGTGAGAGCACTGAAGCTTTCTTT.

The chain combines TRBV30 with TRBJ2-1, with a possible D match to TRBD2 (5 bases). Germline V gene data show CDR1 as GTSNPN and CDR2 as SVGIG (reference sequence). The CDR3 spans 16 residues. V was pared by 0 bases and J by 7 bases, with 19 bases between. CDR3 in amino acids: CAWSVKAFRAVNEQFF. CDR3 DNA sequence: TGTGCCTGGAGTGTAAAAGCCTTTCGAGCGGTGAATGAGCAGTTCTTC.

The chain employs TRBV29-1 and TRBJ1-2; D is uncertain. The germline V and J ends were trimmed by 0 bases and 5 bases, with 10 bases remaining between them. From germline, CDR1 is SQVTM and CDR2 ANQGSEA. The CDR3 covers 13 residues. The CDR3 loop is CSVEDRYSYGYTF. The CDR3 region has the DNA TGCAGCGTTGAAGATCGGTACTCATATGGCTACACCTTC.

This clone has a single count. This chain connects TRBV29-1 to TRBJ2-5; 7 positions match TRBD1. Germline CDR1 is SQVTM and CDR2 is ANQGSEA. The CDR3 loop spans 12 amino acids. The ends lost 7 bases at V and 0 bases at J; junction bases unmatched: 2. The CDR3 bases are TGCAGCGGGGGACAGTACCAAGAGACCCAGTACTTC. It codes for CSGGQYQETQYF.